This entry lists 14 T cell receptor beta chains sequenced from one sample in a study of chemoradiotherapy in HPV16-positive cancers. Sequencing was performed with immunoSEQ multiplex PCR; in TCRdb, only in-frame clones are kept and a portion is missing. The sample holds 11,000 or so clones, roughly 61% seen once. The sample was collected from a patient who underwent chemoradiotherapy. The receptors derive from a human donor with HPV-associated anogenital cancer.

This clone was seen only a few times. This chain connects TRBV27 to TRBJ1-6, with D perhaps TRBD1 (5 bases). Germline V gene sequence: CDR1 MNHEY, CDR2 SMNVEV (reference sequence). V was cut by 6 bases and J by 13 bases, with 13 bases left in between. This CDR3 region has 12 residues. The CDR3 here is CASRYLRDPLHF. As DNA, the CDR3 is TGTGCCAGCAGGTACCTCAGGGATCCCCTCCACTTT.

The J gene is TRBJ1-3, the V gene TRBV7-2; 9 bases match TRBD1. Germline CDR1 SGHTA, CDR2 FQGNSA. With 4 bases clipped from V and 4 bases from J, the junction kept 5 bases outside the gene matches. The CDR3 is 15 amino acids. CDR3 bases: TGTGCCAGCAGCTACGGGACAGGGAAAGGAAACACCATATATTTT. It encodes CASSYGTGKGNTIYF.

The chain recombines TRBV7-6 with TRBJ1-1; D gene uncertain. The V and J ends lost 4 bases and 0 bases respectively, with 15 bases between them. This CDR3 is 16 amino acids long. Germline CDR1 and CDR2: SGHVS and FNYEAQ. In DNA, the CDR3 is TGTGCCAGCAGCTCCCCATCGCTTTCTATGAACACTGAAGCTTTCTTT. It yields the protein CASSSPSLSMNTEAFF.

The chain's CDR3 is CASSTGGSETQYF. The CDR3 region has the DNA TGTGCCAGCAGCACCGGGGGATCTGAGACCCAGTACTTC. The chain recombines TRBV9 with TRBJ2-5; D possibly corresponds to TRBD2 (6 bases). The ends were cut back, 4 bases at V and 5 bases at J, with 12 bases in the middle. CDR3 size: 13 residues. Germline assignment: CDR1 SGDLS and CDR2 YYNGEE.

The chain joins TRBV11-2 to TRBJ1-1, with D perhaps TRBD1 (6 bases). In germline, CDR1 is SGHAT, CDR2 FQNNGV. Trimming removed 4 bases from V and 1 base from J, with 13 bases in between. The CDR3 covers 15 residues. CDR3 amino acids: CASSSVQGGNTEAFF. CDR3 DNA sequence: TGTGCCAGCAGCTCTGTACAGGGTGGGAACACTGAAGCTTTCTTT. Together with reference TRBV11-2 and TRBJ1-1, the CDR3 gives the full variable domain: EAGVAQSPRYKIIEKRQSVAFWCNPISGHATLYWYQQILGQGPKLLIQFQNNGVVDDSQLPKDRFSAERLKGVDSTLKIQPAKLEDSAVYLCASSSVQGGNTEAFFGQGTRLTVV.

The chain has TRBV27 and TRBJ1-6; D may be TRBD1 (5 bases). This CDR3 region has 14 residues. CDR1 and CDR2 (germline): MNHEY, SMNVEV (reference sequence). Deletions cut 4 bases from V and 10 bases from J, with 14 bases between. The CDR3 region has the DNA TGTGCCAGCAGTTGGTCCGGGGCGAACTCACCCCTCCACTTT. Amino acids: CASSWSGANSPLHF.

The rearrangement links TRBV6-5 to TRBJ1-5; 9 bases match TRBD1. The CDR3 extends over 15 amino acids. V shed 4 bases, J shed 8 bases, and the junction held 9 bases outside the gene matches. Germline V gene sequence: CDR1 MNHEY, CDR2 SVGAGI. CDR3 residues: CASSSGQGPEEPQHF. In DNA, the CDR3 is TGTGCCAGCAGTTCGGGACAGGGCCCCGAAGAGCCCCAGCATTTT.

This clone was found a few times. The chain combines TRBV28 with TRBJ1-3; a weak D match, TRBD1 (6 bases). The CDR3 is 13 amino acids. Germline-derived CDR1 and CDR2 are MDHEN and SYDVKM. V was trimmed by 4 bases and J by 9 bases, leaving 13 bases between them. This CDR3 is CASSSTGAGTIYF. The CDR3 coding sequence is TGTGCCAGCAGTTCCACGGGGGCGGGCACCATATATTTT.

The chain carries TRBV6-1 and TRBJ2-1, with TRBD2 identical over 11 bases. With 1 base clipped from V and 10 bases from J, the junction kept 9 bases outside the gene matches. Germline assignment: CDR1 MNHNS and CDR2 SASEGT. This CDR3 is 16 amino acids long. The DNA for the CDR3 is TGTGCCAGCAGTGAAGGGGGGCTAGCGGGGGGACAGGAGCAGTTCTTC. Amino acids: CASSEGGLAGGQEQFF.

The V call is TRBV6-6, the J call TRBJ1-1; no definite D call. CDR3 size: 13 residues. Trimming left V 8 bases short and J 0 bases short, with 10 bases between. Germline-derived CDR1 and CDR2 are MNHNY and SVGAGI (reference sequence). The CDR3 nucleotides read TGTGCCAGCGGCTTGACCTTGAACACTGAAGCTTTCTTT. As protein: CASGLTLNTEAFF.

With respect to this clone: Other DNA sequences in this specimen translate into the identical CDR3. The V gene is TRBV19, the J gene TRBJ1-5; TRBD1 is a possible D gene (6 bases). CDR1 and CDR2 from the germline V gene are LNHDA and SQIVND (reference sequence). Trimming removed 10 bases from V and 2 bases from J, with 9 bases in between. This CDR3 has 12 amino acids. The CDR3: CATGVGNQPQHF. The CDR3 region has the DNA TGTGCCACAGGGGTGGGCAATCAGCCCCAGCATTTT.

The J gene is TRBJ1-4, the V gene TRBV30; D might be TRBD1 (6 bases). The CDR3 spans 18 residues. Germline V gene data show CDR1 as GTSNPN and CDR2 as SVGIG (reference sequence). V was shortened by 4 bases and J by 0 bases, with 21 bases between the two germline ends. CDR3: CAWTPVRQGRATNEKLFF. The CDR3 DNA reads TGTGCCTGGACCCCTGTGAGGCAGGGGCGAGCAACTAATGAAAAACTGTTTTTT.

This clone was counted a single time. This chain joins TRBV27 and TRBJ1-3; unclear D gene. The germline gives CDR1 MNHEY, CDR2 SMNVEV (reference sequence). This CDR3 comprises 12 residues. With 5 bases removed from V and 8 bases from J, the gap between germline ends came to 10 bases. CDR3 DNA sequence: TGTGCCAGCAGTCCCCAGGAGTACACCATATATTTT. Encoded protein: CASSPQEYTIYF.

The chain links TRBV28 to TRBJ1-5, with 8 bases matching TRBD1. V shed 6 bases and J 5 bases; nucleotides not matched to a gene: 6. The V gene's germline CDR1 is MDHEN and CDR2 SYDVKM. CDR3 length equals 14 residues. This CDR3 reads CASRPGQVDQPQHF. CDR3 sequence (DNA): TGTGCCAGCAGGCCGGGACAGGTCGATCAGCCCCAGCATTTT.